This TCR beta chain comes out of a study of blood T cell repertoires in COVID-19. Overall study: T cells, B-cell-depleted T cells, or PBMCs provided the cDNA or gDNA that served as material.

Trimming cost V 6 bases and J 3 bases; bases outside gene matches: 7. Germline V gives CDR1 ENHRY, CDR2 SYGVKD. The CDR3 spans 15 residues. TCRdb keeps only in-frame clones here, not all; method: immunoSEQ multiplex PCR. The sample shows 270,000 or so clones, approximately 81% of them seen only once. The TCR originated in a woman aged 55-70 years with active or convalescent COVID-19. Source material: peripheral blood. The V and J genes are TRBV10-3 and TRBJ1-1; 10 bases are a match to TRBD1. CDR3 protein: CAIRRDRGGDTEAFF. CDR3 in DNA: TGTGCCATCAGACGGGACAGGGGCGGGGACACTGAAGCTTTCTTT.